This passage covers 23 T cell receptor beta chains from one sample sequenced in a study of blood T cell repertoires in COVID-19. Sequenced by immunoSEQ multiplex PCR; TCRdb stores in-frame clones only, minus some. This table holds 210,000 or so clones, 80% found once. The specimen was PBMCs or T cells enriched from blood (not recorded which). The source of these receptors is a woman between 35 and 50 years old with acute COVID-19.

CDR3 in DNA: TGTGCCAGCAGCCATCCTTCAACTAGCGGGAGGGTAGCCGGGGAGCTGTTTTTT. The encoded protein is CASSHPSTSGRVAGELFF. The J gene is TRBJ2-2, the V gene TRBV3-1 (or the pseudogene TRBV3-2), with 13 bases that match TRBD2. The CDR3 extends over 18 amino acids. In germline, CDR1 is LGHDT, CDR2 YNNKEL (reference sequence). V was clipped by 3 bases and J by 6 bases; unmatched bases: 10.

V and J are TRBV19 and TRBJ2-5; possibly TRBD1 for D (5 bases). V was pared by 5 bases and J by 5 bases, with 12 bases between. The CDR3 has 13 residues. Germline lookup yields CDR1 LNHDA and CDR2 SQIVND (reference sequence). The CDR3 bases are TGTGCCAGTAGTCCCTCCTCAGGGGAGACCCAGTACTTC. The encoded protein is CASSPSSGETQYF.

This chain connects TRBV6-1 to TRBJ1-5; D is perhaps TRBD1 (5 bases). Germline CDR1 MNHNS, CDR2 SASEGT. V was clipped by 2 bases and J by 0 bases, with 14 bases between them. The CDR3 contains 17 residues. CDR3 sequence reads: CASSESRQGNSNQPQHF. In DNA, the CDR3 is TGTGCCAGCAGTGAATCCCGCCAGGGCAATAGCAATCAGCCCCAGCATTTT.

The chain joins TRBV6-5 to TRBJ1-3, with 9 bases identical to TRBD1. With V trimmed by 7 bases and J by 2 bases, 6 bases remained unmatched. This CDR3 spans 15 amino acids. Per germline, CDR1 MNHEY and CDR2 SVGAGI. CDR3 bases: TGTGCCAGCAACGAGGGACAGGGAACTGGAAACACCATATATTTT. Translated: CASNEGQGTGNTIYF.

This clone was seen once. The genes are TRBV6-5 and TRBJ1-1; the D gene is possibly TRBD1 (5 bases). Germline V gene sequence: CDR1 MNHEY, CDR2 SVGAGI. The V end was cut by 6 bases, the J end by 1 base, with 12 bases between. The CDR3 is 14 amino acids. The CDR3 protein is CASSLQEKNTEAFF. The CDR3 DNA is TGTGCCAGCAGCCTACAGGAGAAGAACACTGAAGCTTTCTTT.

This clone showed up just a few times. The sample contains more than one DNA sequence encoding this CDR3. This chain joins TRBV19 and TRBJ2-3, with a tentative D call TRBD1 (6 bases). Germline CDR1 and CDR2: LNHDA and SQIVND (reference sequence). V was cut by 3 bases and J by 4 bases, with 14 bases left in between. This CDR3 has 15 amino acids. The CDR3, as DNA: TGTGCCAGTAGTATCGCAGGGGCAGGAGCAGATACGCAGTATTTT. Translating gives CASSIAGAGADTQYF.

CDR3 DNA sequence: TGTGCCAGCAGGCCCGCTAGCGTTAGGCTCCTCTCCTACAATGAGCAGTTCTTC. It specifies CASRPASVRLLSYNEQFF. The chain has TRBV28 and TRBJ2-1, with a tentative D call TRBD2 (6 bases). V was pared by 6 bases and J by 0 bases, with 21 bases between. The CDR3 is made up of 18 amino acids. Looked up from germline, CDR1 is MDHEN and CDR2 is SYDVKM.

This chain uses TRBV30 with TRBJ2-6; D call uncertain. The CDR3 runs 14 residues. Germline lookup yields CDR1 GTSNPN and CDR2 SVGIG (reference sequence). With 2 bases removed from V and 4 bases from J, the gap between germline ends came to 9 bases. Here the CDR3 reads CAWSNARGANVLTF. The CDR3 DNA reads as TGTGCCTGGAGTAACGCGAGGGGGGCCAACGTCCTGACTTTC.

The V call is TRBV28, the J call TRBJ2-7; TRBD2 might be the D (8 bases). CDR3 length equals 17 residues. Germline-derived CDR1 and CDR2 are MDHEN and SYDVKM. The V end lost 4 bases, the J end lost 4 bases, and 23 bases lay between the germline ends. The CDR3 sequence: CASSSFRRDSGGYEQYF. CDR3 DNA sequence: TGTGCCAGCAGTTCATTCAGACGGGACAGCGGGGGATACGAGCAGTACTTC.

V is TRBV9 and J is TRBJ1-4; D gene uncertain. Trimming removed 4 bases from V and 13 bases from J, with 17 bases in between. Per the germline V gene, CDR1 is SGDLS and CDR2 is YYNGEE. CDR3 size: 13 residues. The CDR3 loop reads CASSIRTGSGLFF. The CDR3 DNA reads as TGTGCCAGCAGCATAAGGACCGGGAGTGGACTGTTTTTT. The whole variable domain, remainder taken from reference TRBV9 and TRBJ1-4, is DSGVTQTPKHLITATGQRVTLRCSPRSGDLSVYWYQQSLDQGLQFLIQYYNGEERAKGNILERFSAQQFPDLHSELNLSSLELGDSALYFCASSIRTGSGLFFGSGTQLSVL.

This clone was recorded a few times. V and J are TRBV2 and TRBJ1-6, with D perhaps matching TRBD1 (5 bases). This CDR3 has 15 residues. Germline CDR1 SNHLY, CDR2 FYNNEI. V was trimmed by 6 bases and J by 10 bases, leaving 19 bases between them. The CDR3 spells CASRERQSRWSPLHF. As DNA, the CDR3 is TGTGCCAGCAGAGAGAGACAGTCCCGTTGGTCACCCCTCCACTTT.

The rearrangement links TRBV25-1 to TRBJ1-6; weak D call: TRBD1 (6 bases). Looked up from germline, CDR1 is MGHDK and CDR2 is SYGVNS. The CDR3 is 15 residues long. The ends were cut back, 0 bases at V and 8 bases at J, with 11 bases in the middle. DNA of the CDR3: TGTGCCAGCAGTGAATACAGGGGTAAGGATTCACCCCTCCACTTT. It is translated as CASSEYRGKDSPLHF. Using reference TRBV25-1 and TRBJ1-6 for the parts outside the CDR3, the full variable domain is EADIYQTPRYLVIGTGKKITLECSQTMGHDKMYWYQQDPGMELHLIHYSYGVNSTEKGDLSSESTVSRIRTEHFPLTLESARPSHTSQYLCASSEYRGKDSPLHFGNGTRLTVT.

The chain links TRBV9 to TRBJ1-1, with 7 nucleotides matching TRBD1. This CDR3 contains 13 residues. Germline CDR1 and CDR2: SGDLS and YYNGEE. V lost 0 bases and J lost 10; bases outside the gene matches: 6. DNA of the CDR3: TGTGCCAGCAGCGTAGGGTCAGGGGGGACAGCTTTCTTT. It is translated as CASSVGSGGTAFF.

J is TRBJ1-2 and V is TRBV12-3 or TRBV12-4; TRBD1 is a possible D gene (5 bases). The V gene lost 5 bases and the J gene lost 3 bases, with 7 bases spanning the gap. The length of the CDR3 is 12 residues. CDR3 DNA: TGTGCCAGCAGTCTGACAGACTATGGCTACACCTTC. It is translated as CASSLTDYGYTF.

This clone was recorded a few times. The J gene is TRBJ1-5, the V gene TRBV2, with D maybe TRBD1 (6 bases). Looked up from germline, CDR1 is SNHLY and CDR2 is FYNNEI. Between the trimmed V and J ends, which lost 7 bases and 1 base, there was a span of 14 bases. This CDR3 comprises 15 residues. Written as DNA, the CDR3 is TGTGCCAGCACCAACAGGGTCCCAAGCAATCAGCCCCAGCATTTT. Residues: CASTNRVPSNQPQHF. Full variable domain (rest looked up from reference TRBV2 and TRBJ1-5): EPEVTQTPSHQVTQMGQEVILRCVPISNHLYFYWYRQILGQKVEFLVSFYNNEISEKSEIFDDQFSVERPDGSNFTLKIRSTKLEDSAMYFCASTNRVPSNQPQHFGDGTRLSIL.

The chain uses TRBV24-1 and TRBJ1-2, with TRBD1 identical over 9 bases. Trimming took 12 bases from V and 6 from J; bases not matched to a gene: 10. CDR1 is KGHDR and CDR2 is SFDVKD in the germline V gene. The CDR3 covers 13 residues. CDR3 bases: TGTGCCGCCGGGACAGGGAGGAGTGATGGCTACACCTTC. Translation gives CAAGTGRSDGYTF.

The chain carries TRBV6-5 and TRBJ1-2; the D is unclear. Trimming cost V 2 bases and J 6 bases, with 16 bases left between them. This CDR3 has 15 residues. Germline V CDR1 and CDR2: MNHEY, SVGAGI. The CDR3 reads CASSYLGRQADGYTF. CDR3 in DNA: TGTGCCAGCAGTTACCTCGGGAGGCAGGCTGATGGCTACACCTTC.

J is TRBJ2-1 and V is TRBV27; 14 bases are shared with TRBD2. V was pared by 3 bases and J by 0 bases, with 10 bases of the junction left unmatched. Germline V gives CDR1 MNHEY, CDR2 SMNVEV (reference sequence). The CDR3 is 20 residues long. The CDR3 reads CASSFYGTSGRVSSYNEQFF. The CDR3 DNA follows: TGTGCCAGCAGTTTTTATGGGACTAGCGGGAGAGTTAGCTCCTACAATGAGCAGTTCTTC.

This chain joins TRBV7-2 and TRBJ1-6; D is unresolved. Between the trimmed V and J ends, which lost 5 bases and 7 bases, there was a span of 9 bases. The germline gives CDR1 SGHTA, CDR2 FQGNSA. The CDR3 sequence is 13 residues long. The CDR3 nucleotides read TGTGCCAGCAGCCAGAGGAGGAATTCACCCCTCCACTTT. Encoded protein: CASSQRRNSPLHF.

The gene calls are TRBV6-1 and TRBJ1-4, with TRBD1 matching over 10 bases. The V gene end was trimmed by 4 bases and the J gene end by 6 bases; junction bases not matched to a gene: 11. The germline V gene has CDR1 MNHNS and CDR2 SASEGT. The CDR3 length is 17 residues. This CDR3 reads CASSVEGQGWYDEKLFF. The DNA of the CDR3 is TGTGCCAGCAGTGTGGAGGGACAGGGGTGGTATGATGAAAAACTGTTTTTT.

This clone was seen a handful of times. The CDR3: CASSLVPRAGANVLTF. CDR3 nucleotides: TGCGCCAGCAGCTTGGTCCCCAGGGCTGGGGCCAACGTCCTGACTTTC. The chain carries TRBV5-1 and TRBJ2-6; possibly TRBD1 for D (5 bases). V was pared by 0 bases and J by 2 bases, with 9 bases between. The CDR3 runs to 16 residues. Germline-derived CDR1 and CDR2 are SGHRS and YFSETQ.

The CDR3 is CAIGQGAGPNEKLFF. CDR3 coding DNA: TGTGCCATCGGACAGGGGGCCGGGCCTAATGAAAAACTGTTTTTT. The chain employs TRBV30 and TRBJ1-4, with TRBD1 matching 11 bases. Germline V gene data show CDR1 as GTSNPN and CDR2 as SVGIG (reference sequence). J gave up 3 bases and V 8 bases, and 8 bases lay outside the gene matches. This CDR3 is built from 15 residues.

The chain combines TRBV28 with TRBJ1-2; no reliable D call. From germline, CDR1 is MDHEN and CDR2 SYDVKM. V lost 6 bases and J 2 bases, leaving 22 bases between the germline ends. The CDR3 sequence is 17 residues long. CDR3 amino acids: CASSRIGLGRRNYGYTF. CDR3 nucleotides: TGTGCCAGCAGCCGCATCGGGCTAGGGAGGAGGAACTATGGCTACACCTTC.